Listed here are 20 T cell receptor beta chains from one sample, sequenced in a study of shared clonotypes between healthy human individuals. Libraries were prepared by immunoSEQ multiplex PCR; TCRdb keeps only in-frame clonotypes and omits some of them. The data show around 610,000 clones, with around 96% seen just once and 0.11% held by the top ten. Naive CD8 cells lacked CD45RO, underwent positive selection for CCR7 and left out terminally differentiated effector memory CD45RA+ cells. Source material: naive CD8+ T cells sorted from blood. The receptors shown here come from a woman aged 30 to 39 in good health.

The V call is TRBV6-1, the J call TRBJ2-7; 8 bases line up with TRBD2. The V gene end was trimmed by 6 bases and the J gene end by 1 base; junction bases not matched to a gene: 8. The CDR3 has 15 amino acids. Germline CDR1 is MNHNS and CDR2 is SASEGT. The CDR3 sequence: CASSASGRGSYEQYF. The CDR3 DNA sequence: TGTGCCAGCAGCGCGAGCGGGAGAGGTTCCTACGAGCAGTACTTC.

This clone is a singleton in its sample. The chain uses TRBV7-9 and TRBJ2-1; 8 bases align to TRBD1. CDR3 size: 15 residues. From germline, CDR1 is SEHNR and CDR2 FQNEAQ (reference sequence). V lost 5 bases, J lost 2 bases, and 5 bases stayed unmatched. For the CDR3, the DNA is TGTGCCAGCAGCCACGGACAGGGCACCTACAATGAGCAGTTCTTC. Protein sequence: CASSHGQGTYNEQFF.

The chain has TRBV28 and TRBJ1-3, with D maybe TRBD1 (6 bases). The length of the CDR3 is 15 residues. CDR1 and CDR2 (germline): MDHEN, SYDVKM. Trimming left V 5 bases short and J 2 bases short, with 13 bases between. The CDR3 region is CASSPWEGAGNTIYF. The DNA of the CDR3 is TGTGCCAGCAGTCCCTGGGAGGGGGCTGGAAACACCATATATTTT.

This clone was picked up one time. This chain joins TRBV19 and TRBJ2-2; D call uncertain. Germline V CDR1 and CDR2: LNHDA, SQIVND (reference sequence). V was trimmed by 5 bases and J by 1 base, leaving 11 bases between them. The CDR3 loop spans 15 amino acids. The CDR3 spells CASSLGPMNTGELFF. The CDR3 nucleotides are TGTGCCAGTAGTCTCGGACCGATGAACACCGGGGAGCTGTTTTTT.

This chain uses TRBV7-6 with TRBJ2-2, with 9 nucleotides matching TRBD2. The length of the CDR3 is 16 residues. Germline trimming cut 6 bases from V and 0 bases from J; bases unmatched to any gene: 5. The germline CDR1 and CDR2 sequences are SGHVS and FNYEAQ. The CDR3 nucleotides are TGTGCCAGCAGTTTTCGACTAGCGGCGAACACCGGGGAGCTGTTTTTT. This sequence encodes CASSFRLAANTGELFF.

This rearrangement joins TRBV28 to TRBJ1-5; tentative D call: TRBD1 (5 bases). Looked up from germline, CDR1 is MDHEN and CDR2 is SYDVKM. The length of the CDR3 is 15 residues. V was pared by 5 bases and J by 1 base, with 12 bases between. The CDR3 protein is CASSVVGRSNQPQHF. CDR3 bases: TGTGCCAGCAGTGTTGTGGGGCGAAGCAATCAGCCCCAGCATTTT.

V is TRBV28 and J is TRBJ2-7, with D possibly TRBD2 on 5 matching bases. V dropped 10 bases and J dropped 7 bases, with 17 bases sitting between them. There are 12 residues in the CDR3. Germline V gene data show CDR1 as MDHEN and CDR2 as SYDVKM. CDR3 bases: TGTGCCATCTCGGTCGGGGTAGAAGAGCAGTACTTC. Its protein product is CAISVGVEEQYF.

The chain is built from TRBV27 and TRBJ2-2, with D uncertain. The CDR3 length is 16 residues. Germline-derived CDR1 and CDR2 are MNHEY and SMNVEV (reference sequence). V lost 7 bases, J lost 3 bases, and 18 bases lay in between. The CDR3 DNA reads TGTGCCAGCACCCCTTATTCGTCCGGATACACCGGGGAGCTGTTTTTT. Protein: CASTPYSSGYTGELFF.

The chain links TRBV11-2 to TRBJ2-7; the match to TRBD2 covers 9 bases. V was clipped by 1 base and J by 3 bases; unmatched bases: 4. Germline V lookup: CDR1 SGHAT, CDR2 FQNNGV. The CDR3 is made up of 15 amino acids. Written as DNA, the CDR3 is TGTGCCAGCAGCTTAGGACTAGCGGTGGACTACGAGCAGTACTTC. It codes for CASSLGLAVDYEQYF.

The count of this clone is one. The chain links TRBV19 to TRBJ2-5, with D possibly being TRBD2 (7 bases). The J call is uncertain, as TRBJ2-7 better fits the DNA end. The CDR3 runs to 14 residues. CDR1 and CDR2 from the germline V gene are LNHDA and SQIVND (reference sequence). CDR3 in DNA: TGTGCCAGTAGCCTCCTGGGGGGGGACAACGAGCAGTACTTC. Its translation: CASSLLGGDNEQYF.

The gene calls are TRBV7-9 and TRBJ2-6; D not certain. The ends were cut back, 5 bases at V and 4 bases at J, with 9 bases in the middle. The length of the CDR3 is 14 residues. The germline gives CDR1 SEHNR, CDR2 FQNEAQ (reference sequence). The CDR3 sequence: CASSPGSGANVLTF. CDR3 in DNA: TGTGCCAGCAGCCCCGGCTCAGGGGCCAACGTCCTGACTTTC.

V usage is TRBV7-8 and J usage is TRBJ1-5, with D tentatively TRBD1 (5 bases). CDR1 is SGHVS, CDR2 FQNEAQ, per germline. Trimming removed 8 bases from V and 3 bases from J, with 17 bases in between. The CDR3 sequence is 15 residues long. CDR3 loop: CASGSAGHLNQPQHF. The DNA of the CDR3 is TGTGCCAGCGGATCCGCGGGGCACCTCAATCAGCCCCAGCATTTT.

The chain uses TRBV5-1 and TRBJ2-7; 7 nucleotides line up with TRBD2. V shed 4 bases and J 6 bases; nucleotides not matched to a gene: 13. The CDR3 is made up of 15 amino acids. Germline CDR1 and CDR2: SGHRS and YFSETQ. The CDR3 loop reads CASSTGLVGAAEQYF. CDR3 nucleotide sequence: TGCGCCAGCAGCACCGGACTAGTCGGGGCCGCCGAGCAGTACTTC. The full variable domain, completed using reference TRBV5-1 and TRBJ2-7, is KAGVTQTPRYLIKTRGQQVTLSCSPISGHRSVSWYQQTPGQGLQFLFEYFSETQRNKGNFPGRFSGRQFSNSRSEMNVSTLELGDSALYLCASSTGLVGAAEQYFGPGTRLTVT.

The V and J genes are TRBV19 and TRBJ2-3, with D perhaps matching TRBD1 or TRBD2 (5 bases each). Trimming cost V 5 bases and J 4 bases, with 16 bases left between them. CDR1 LNHDA and CDR2 SQIVND come from the germline V gene (reference sequence). The CDR3 is made up of 15 amino acids. This CDR3 is CASSVGTVNSDTQYF. The CDR3 nucleotides read TGTGCCAGTAGTGTCGGGACCGTAAACTCAGATACGCAGTATTTT. The complete variable domain, with remaining parts taken from reference TRBV19 and TRBJ2-3, reads DGGITQSPKYLFRKEGQNVTLSCEQNLNHDAMYWYRQDPGQGLRLIYYSQIVNDFQKGDIAEGYSVSREKKESFPLTVTSAQKNPTAFYLCASSVGTVNSDTQYFGPGTRLTVL.

This sequence joins TRBV14 and TRBJ2-7; perhaps TRBD2 as D (5 bases). V lost 6 bases and J lost 6, with 15 bases in between. Germline assignment: CDR1 SGHDN and CDR2 FVKESK. CDR3 length equals 13 residues. The CDR3 DNA reads TGTGCCAGCAGAAGGCGGGCTCCCCTCGAGCAGTACTTC. Encoded protein: CASRRRAPLEQYF.

The chain has TRBV27 and TRBJ2-3; TRBD2 matches 9 bases. V shed 5 bases, J shed 4 bases, and the junction held 7 bases outside the gene matches. The CDR3 contains 15 residues. The germline V gene encodes CDR1 MNHEY and CDR2 SMNVEV (reference sequence). CDR3 amino acids: CASSIYSGRSDTQYF. The DNA of the CDR3 is TGTGCCAGCAGTATCTATAGCGGGAGATCAGATACGCAGTATTTT.

The chain carries TRBV28 and TRBJ1-5; D not resolved. The CDR3 totals 13 residues. V shed 2 bases and J shed 7 bases, with 9 bases lying between them. Per the germline V gene, CDR1 is MDHEN and CDR2 is SYDVKM. This chain's CDR3 is CASSLRGVQPQHF. The CDR3 DNA reads as TGTGCCAGCAGTTTACGCGGGGTCCAGCCCCAGCATTTT.

V gene TRBV5-5 combines with J gene TRBJ2-5, with a tentative D call TRBD2 (5 bases). This CDR3 is built from 14 residues. Germline V gives CDR1 SGHKS, CDR2 YYEKEE (reference sequence). The V gene lost 4 bases and the J gene lost 2 bases, with 12 bases spanning the gap. The CDR3 region has the DNA TGTGCCAGCAGCCCAGAGTGGACTCAAGAGACCCAGTACTTC. Encoded protein: CASSPEWTQETQYF.

This clone was found once. The chain carries TRBV4-1 and TRBJ1-4; 9 positions agree with TRBD1. V gave up 0 bases and J gave up 2 bases; unmatched junction bases: 10. The CDR3 consists of 19 residues. Germline CDR1 and CDR2: MGHRA and YSYEKL. CDR3 coding DNA: TGCGCCAGCAGCCAAGATTTCTTACTGACAGGGGGGACTAATGAAAAACTGTTTTTT. The encoded protein is CASSQDFLLTGGTNEKLFF.

The chain uses TRBV27 and TRBJ1-4; a weak D match, TRBD1 (6 bases). From germline, CDR1 is MNHEY and CDR2 SMNVEV (reference sequence). The CDR3 covers 17 residues. V dropped 0 bases and J dropped 0 bases, with 11 bases sitting between them. The CDR3, as DNA: TGTGCCAGCAGTTTATCGATCTGGACAGCAACTAATGAAAAACTGTTTTTT. Its translation: CASSLSIWTATNEKLFF.